These 29 T cell receptor beta chains share one sample of origin, sequenced in a study of blood T cell repertoires in COVID-19. Generated by immunoSEQ multiplex PCR, the TCRdb table keeps only in-frame clones and is missing some. This repertoire shows under 130,000 clones, roughly nine tenths found once; its top ten account for around 3.3%. Sequenced input: peripheral blood. The origin of the receptors is a man aged 50 or older in a cohort sampled during active COVID-19.

The chain recombines TRBV28 with TRBJ2-7; 11 nucleotides agree with TRBD1. Per the germline V gene, CDR1 is MDHEN and CDR2 is SYDVKM. The CDR3 contains 15 residues. With 6 bases clipped from V and 4 bases from J, the junction kept 8 bases outside the gene matches. CDR3 DNA: TGTGCCAGCAGGCCCGGGACAGGGGGGAGGTACGAGCAGTACGTC. This gives the protein CASRPGTGGRYEQYV.

V gene TRBV4-3 combines with J gene TRBJ1-4; 7 nucleotides match TRBD1. Per the germline V gene, CDR1 is LGHNA and CDR2 is YSLEER. CDR3 length: 16 amino acids. V was pared by 4 bases and J by 2 bases, with 7 bases of the junction left unmatched. Here the CDR3 reads CASSRTGDVTNEKLFF. DNA of the CDR3: TGCGCCAGCAGCCGAACAGGGGATGTGACTAATGAAAAACTGTTTTTT.

A single count supports this clone. The chain uses TRBV6-5 and TRBJ2-7, with D possibly TRBD2 on 5 matching bases. V was clipped by 6 bases and J by 4 bases, with 13 bases between them. The CDR3 is 13 residues long. CDR1 and CDR2 from the germline V gene are MNHEY and SVGAGI. The CDR3 sequence: CASSAGLGYEQYF. CDR3 coding DNA: TGTGCCAGCAGCGCGGGTTTAGGTTACGAGCAGTACTTC.

The chain links TRBV5-1 to TRBJ1-3; D remains ambiguous. The V end lost 8 bases, the J end lost 7 bases, and 28 bases lay between the germline ends. The CDR3 is 17 residues long. CDR1 and CDR2 from the germline V gene are SGHRS and YFSETQ. The CDR3 loop is CASSPSLSSGLGNTIYF. The CDR3, as DNA: TGCGCCAGTTCCCCCTCCCTATCCTCGGGTCTAGGTAACACCATATATTTT.

The chain links TRBV18 to TRBJ2-7; tentative D call: TRBD1 (5 bases). V gave up 3 bases and J gave up 3 bases, with 9 bases separating them. Germline V gives CDR1 KGHSH, CDR2 LQKENI. This CDR3 is 13 amino acids long. As DNA, the CDR3 is TGTGCCAGCTCACCGAAACAGGACTACGAGCAGTACTTC. Its protein product is CASSPKQDYEQYF.

CDR3 sequence (DNA): TGTGCCAGCAGTCCTGAACTCCAGGATGGCTACGAGCAGTACGTC. This gives the protein CASSPELQDGYEQYV. V and J are TRBV2 and TRBJ2-7; D is undetermined. The germline V gene encodes CDR1 SNHLY and CDR2 FYNNEI. The CDR3 has 15 amino acids. Trimming removed 5 bases at V and 3 bases at J, with 17 bases between.

The chain has TRBV6-6 and TRBJ2-4, with 8 bases matching TRBD2. The V gene end was trimmed by 0 bases and the J gene end by 6 bases; junction bases not matched to a gene: 4. From germline, CDR1 is MNHNY and CDR2 SVGAGI (reference sequence). This CDR3 comprises 15 residues. CDR3 sequence reads: CASSYSVSGGNIQYF. Here the CDR3 DNA reads TGTGCCAGCAGTTACTCAGTCAGCGGGGGAAACATTCAGTACTTC.

Concerning this clone: Mismatch with germline at one junction end may stem from a read error. The chain links TRBV7-2 to TRBJ1-1, with no clear D. Germline V gene sequence: CDR1 SGHTA, CDR2 FQGNSA. CDR3 length equals 15 residues. In DNA, the CDR3 is TGTGCCAGCAGCTATCCAATGACACCGAACGCTGAAGCTTTCTTT. Translated: CASSYPMTPNAEAFF.

This chain uses TRBV29-1 with TRBJ2-5, with TRBD2 matching 14 bases. The CDR3 loop spans 13 amino acids. From germline, CDR1 is SQVTM and CDR2 ANQGSEA. The V gene end was trimmed by 6 bases and the J gene end by 4 bases; junction bases not matched to a gene: 1. The CDR3 is CSVGTSGGETQYF. The CDR3, as DNA: TGCAGCGTAGGGACTAGCGGGGGAGAGACCCAGTACTTC.

The V call is TRBV4-1, the J call TRBJ1-1; 7 positions agree with TRBD1. This CDR3 is built from 14 residues. Trimming at V came to 5 bases and at J to 10 bases, leaving 13 bases not matched to a gene. CDR1 and CDR2 from the germline V gene are MGHRA and YSYEKL. CDR3 in DNA: TGCGCCAGCAGCGCCCTTCCGGGACAGCATGTAGCTTTCTTT. Translated, it gives CASSALPGQHVAFF.

This clone was counted a single time. V usage is TRBV7-8 and J usage is TRBJ2-6, with 7 bases fitting TRBD1. This CDR3 contains 15 residues. Germline V CDR1 and CDR2: SGHVS, FQNEAQ. Trimming took 5 bases from V and 2 from J; bases not matched to a gene: 3. The CDR3 sequence is CASSPQGTGANVLTF. CDR3 DNA: TGTGCCAGCAGCCCACAGGGGACTGGGGCCAACGTCCTGACTTTC.

This rearrangement joins TRBV4-3 to TRBJ1-4, with 10 bases matching TRBD1. Germline loops: CDR1 LGHNA, CDR2 YSLEER. The CDR3 consists of 16 residues. V was pared by 1 base and J by 6 bases, with 5 bases of the junction left unmatched. The CDR3 nucleotides are TGCGCCAGCAGCCAAGTAATAGGGACAGGGGATGAAAAACTGTTTTTT. This translates into CASSQVIGTGDEKLFF.

The chain employs TRBV6-6 and TRBJ2-7, with D tentatively TRBD2 (5 bases). V was trimmed by 2 bases and J by 3 bases, leaving 11 bases between them. The CDR3 runs to 14 residues. Germline-derived CDR1 and CDR2 are MNHNY and SVGAGI (reference sequence). In nucleotides, the CDR3 is TGTGCCAGCAGTTACCCGGGGAGAAGCTACGAGCAGTACTTC. This sequence encodes CASSYPGRSYEQYF.

The count of this clone is one. The CDR3 spells CASSEEGLLGTGELFF. As DNA, the CDR3 is TGTGCCAGCAGTGAAGAGGGGTTACTGGGTACCGGGGAGCTGTTTTTT. V is TRBV6-1 and J is TRBJ2-2; maybe TRBD1 (5 bases). Per germline, CDR1 MNHNS and CDR2 SASEGT. This CDR3 region has 16 residues. V shed 1 base and J shed 5 bases, with 14 bases lying between them.

The V and J genes are TRBV3-1 (or the pseudogene TRBV3-2) and TRBJ1-2; 12 positions match TRBD1. Trimming removed 4 bases from V and 7 bases from J; junction bases left unmatched: 10. Germline CDR1 LGHDT, CDR2 YNNKEL (reference sequence). This CDR3 is 16 amino acids long. CDR3 sequence reads: CASSPSGTGGRSGYTF. DNA for the CDR3: TGTGCCAGCAGCCCATCCGGGACAGGGGGCAGGAGTGGCTACACCTTC.

This clone was counted once. The chain is built from TRBV7-2 and TRBJ1-1; D is perhaps TRBD1 (5 bases). This CDR3 region has 13 residues. Germline CDR1 is SGHTA and CDR2 is FQGNSA. Trimming took off 5 bases at V and 1 base at J, with 8 bases between the two ends. The CDR3 sequence is CASSAGRNTEAFF. The CDR3 DNA sequence: TGTGCCAGCAGCGCGGGGCGGAACACTGAAGCTTTCTTT.

CDR3 sequence (DNA): TGTGCCACCATTCGGGACAGCACCTACGAGCAGTACTTC. Protein: CATIRDSTYEQYF. V usage is TRBV6-6 and J usage is TRBJ2-7, with 7 bases aligning to TRBD1. This CDR3 spans 13 amino acids. Germline CDR1 reads MNHNY; CDR2 reads SVGAGI (reference sequence). V lost 10 bases, J lost 2 bases, and 8 bases stayed unmatched.

This chain links TRBV28 with TRBJ1-2, with 9 bases matching TRBD1. Unmatched junction bases numbered 13, after V lost 10 bases and J lost 7 bases. This CDR3 contains 14 residues. Germline assignment: CDR1 MDHEN and CDR2 SYDVKM. CDR3 nucleotides: TGTGCCACGACTCTACAAGGGACAGGGCTTGGCTACACCTTC. Its protein is CATTLQGTGLGYTF.

The genes are TRBV2 and TRBJ1-5; no definite D call. This CDR3 region has 13 residues. The V gene's germline CDR1 is SNHLY and CDR2 FYNNEI. Trimming pared 10 bases from V and 3 bases from J, leaving 13 bases between. CDR3 sequence (DNA): TGTGCCACGTGTCAGGCCTACAATCAGCCCCAGCATTTT. Residues: CATCQAYNQPQHF.

The chain links TRBV18 to TRBJ2-1, with 15 bases matching TRBD2. Germline V gene lookup returns CDR1 KGHSH and CDR2 LQKENI. The CDR3 has 17 amino acids. V dropped 1 base and J dropped 8; count of bases not matched to a gene: 6. As DNA, the CDR3 is TGTGCCAGCTCACCACGAAGGACTAGCGGGGGGGCTCATGAGCAGTTCTTC. Residues: CASSPRRTSGGAHEQFF.

The chain is built from TRBV6-6 and TRBJ2-4, with 11 bases lining up with TRBD2. V shed 5 bases, J shed 15 bases, and the junction held 6 bases outside the gene matches. From germline, CDR1 is MNHNY and CDR2 SVGAGI (reference sequence). The CDR3 spans 12 residues. CDR3 in amino acids: CASSGIAGGPYF. CDR3 coding DNA: TGTGCCAGCAGTGGCATAGCGGGGGGGCCGTACTTC.

The chain combines TRBV10-3 with TRBJ2-7; perhaps TRBD2 as D (6 bases). Trimming took 0 bases from V and 6 from J, leaving 12 bases between them. Germline-derived CDR1 and CDR2 are ENHRY and SYGVKD. This CDR3 is 14 amino acids long. The CDR3 sequence: CAISESILGGEQYF. The CDR3 DNA follows: TGTGCCATCAGTGAGTCTATTTTGGGGGGCGAGCAGTACTTC.

The sample holds a few counts of this clone. The chain combines TRBV4-1 with TRBJ1-6; a possible D gene is TRBD1 (6 bases). Per germline, CDR1 MGHRA and CDR2 YSYEKL. The CDR3 runs 15 residues. Trimming removed 4 bases from V and 9 bases from J, with 16 bases in between. The CDR3 DNA reads as TGCGCCAGCAGCCGGGGCGGGGGCGCGGGTTCACCCCTCCACTTT. This codes for CASSRGGGAGSPLHF.

The rearrangement joins TRBV4-1 to TRBJ1-3; TRBD1 aligns across 7 bases. Germline V gives CDR1 MGHRA, CDR2 YSYEKL. The CDR3 extends over 16 amino acids. V lost 2 bases to trimming and J lost 7 bases; unmatched junction nucleotides: 11. The CDR3 region has the DNA TGCGCCAGCAGCCAACTCTGGGGGACAGCAATTAACACCATATATTTT. Translating gives CASSQLWGTAINTIYF.

The rearrangement uses TRBV5-6 and TRBJ2-7; no clear D gene. The CDR3 extends over 13 amino acids. Deletions cut 1 base from V and 1 base from J, with 6 bases between. Germline loops: CDR1 SGHDT, CDR2 YYEEEE. DNA for the CDR3: TGTGCCAGCAGCTTGATGCGTTCCTACGAGCAGTACTTC. This codes for CASSLMRSYEQYF.

The chain is built from TRBV3-1 (or the pseudogene TRBV3-2) and TRBJ1-6; TRBD1 is a possible D gene (5 bases). The germline V and J ends were trimmed by 4 bases and 6 bases, with 10 bases remaining between them. Germline CDR1 reads LGHDT; CDR2 reads YNNKEL (reference sequence). The CDR3 covers 14 residues. The chain's CDR3 is CASSRQGTNSPLHF. DNA of the CDR3: TGTGCCAGCAGCCGGCAGGGCACTAATTCACCCCTCCACTTT.

This clone was counted a few times. The chain links TRBV6-5 to TRBJ1-5; 7 nucleotides match TRBD1. Looked up from germline, CDR1 is MNHEY and CDR2 is SVGAGI. V lost 6 bases to trimming and J lost 7 bases; unmatched junction nucleotides: 3. The CDR3 consists of 12 residues. This CDR3 reads CASSQGGQPQHF. DNA for the CDR3: TGTGCCAGCAGCCAGGGGGGACAGCCCCAGCATTTT.

This clone came up a few times. The V gene is TRBV6-2 or TRBV6-3, the J gene TRBJ1-1; the D is unclear. The CDR3 is made up of 15 amino acids. Germline CDR1 reads MNHEY; CDR2 reads SVGEGT. V lost 6 bases and J 5 bases, leaving 19 bases between the germline ends. Here the CDR3 DNA reads TGTGCCAGCAGCCCCTTTGATGCGGTCGGGACTGAAGCTTTCTTT. Translating gives CASSPFDAVGTEAFF.

CDR3 DNA: TGCAGCGTCTGGACAGGAGAAGGCTACACCTTC. As protein: CSVWTGEGYTF. The chain links TRBV29-1 to TRBJ1-2, with 7 bases lining up with TRBD1. V gave up 6 bases and J gave up 8 bases; unmatched junction bases: 6. The germline V gene encodes CDR1 SQVTM and CDR2 ANQGSEA. The CDR3 has 11 residues.